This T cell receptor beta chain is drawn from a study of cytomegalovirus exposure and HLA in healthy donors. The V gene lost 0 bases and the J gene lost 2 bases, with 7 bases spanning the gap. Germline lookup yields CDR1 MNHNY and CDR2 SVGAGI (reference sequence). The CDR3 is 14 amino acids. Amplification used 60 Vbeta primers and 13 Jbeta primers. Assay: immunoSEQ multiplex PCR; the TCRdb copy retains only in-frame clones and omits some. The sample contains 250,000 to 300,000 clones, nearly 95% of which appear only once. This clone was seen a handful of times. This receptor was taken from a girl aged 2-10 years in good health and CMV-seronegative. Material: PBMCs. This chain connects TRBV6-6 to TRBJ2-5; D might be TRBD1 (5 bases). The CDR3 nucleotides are TGTGCCAGCAGTTACTCCGCAGGGCAAGAGACCCAGTACTTC. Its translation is CASSYSAGQETQYF.